Listed below are T cell receptor beta chains from one sample, sequenced in a study of PD-L1 blockade in urothelial cancer. TCRdb's table, derived via immunoSEQ multiplex PCR, lists solely in-frame clones and lacks some. The sample lists about 51,000 clones, 75% to 90% occurring once. Sample: PBMCs, taken around atezolizumab (anti-PD-L1) treatment. Source of these receptors: a man in his 60s with urothelial cancer. CDR3s include the opening cysteine and the closing phenylalanine or tryptophan. D genes are given only for firm matches. Clone sizes are given selectively: once, few, many, or a class where the clone is expanded.

CASSTRGSGPNEQFF,TGTGCCAGCAGCACAAGGGGTTCTGGCCCTAATGAGCAGTTCTTC,TRBJ2-1,TRBV7-3,.,.
CASSFGTGNTGELFF,TGTGCCAGCAGCTTTGGGACAGGGAACACCGGGGAGCTGTTTTTT,TRBJ2-2,TRBV7-2,once,TRBD1
CAWSVKADTGELFF,TGTGCCTGGAGTGTCAAGGCGGACACCGGGGAGCTGTTTTTT,TRBJ2-2,TRBV30,.,.
CASSLWAGGSYEQYF,TGTGCCAGCAGCCTGTGGGCGGGAGGGTCCTACGAGCAGTACTTC,TRBJ2-7,TRBV7-9,.,TRBD2
CASSLGQGADTQYF,TGTGCCAGCAGCTTGGGGCAGGGGGCAGATACGCAGTATTTT,TRBJ2-3,TRBV5-8,.,TRBD1
CAISEGTGGLGNQPQHF,TGTGCCATCAGTGAAGGGACAGGGGGTTTGGGCAATCAGCCCCAGCATTTT,TRBJ1-5,TRBV10-3,.,TRBD1
CASSPPTGFSYYGYTF,TGTGCCAGCAGCCCGCCAACAGGGTTTTCCTACTATGGCTACACCTTC,TRBJ1-2,TRBV7-9,.,.
CASSEGGTGGNGYTF,TGTGCCAGCAGCGAAGGCGGGACAGGGGGCAACGGCTACACCTTC,TRBJ1-2,TRBV7-3,.,TRBD1
CASSGNRPSLRDGYTF,TGTGCCAGCAGCGGAAACAGACCAAGTTTGAGGGATGGCTACACCTTC,TRBJ1-2,TRBV9,.,.
CSVEGQGGGYTF,TGCAGCGTTGAAGGACAGGGGGGTGGCTACACCTTC,TRBJ1-2,TRBV29-1,.,TRBD1
CASSLSGQGDHEQYF,TGTGCCAGCAGTTTGTCGGGACAGGGGGACCACGAGCAGTACTTC,TRBJ2-7,TRBV6-5,.,TRBD1
CSTGQGGTDTQYF,TGCAGCACAGGACAGGGAGGGACAGATACGCAGTATTTT,TRBJ2-3,TRBV29-1,.,.
CASSFLGQGARYEQYF,TGTGCCAGCAGTTTCTTAGGACAGGGGGCGCGATACGAGCAGTACTTC,TRBJ2-7,TRBV6-5,.,TRBD1
CASSLTALYGYTF,TGTGCCAGCAGCTTAACTGCCCTCTATGGCTACACCTTC,TRBJ1-2,TRBV7-9,.,.
CASSLDWMNTGELFF,TGTGCCAGCAGCTTAGACTGGATGAACACCGGGGAGCTGTTTTTT,TRBJ2-2,TRBV7-3,.,.
CASSLAAGGGEWETQYF,TGCGCCAGCAGCTTGGCCGCGGGCGGGGGCGAGTGGGAGACCCAGTACTTC,TRBJ2-5,TRBV5-1,.,.
CASRSGNQPQHF,TGTGCCAGCAGGTCAGGGAACCAGCCCCAGCATTTT,TRBJ1-5,TRBV6-6,.,.
CASSLEGRTEAFF,TGCGCCAGCAGCCTAGAGGGGAGGACTGAAGCTTTCTTT,TRBJ1-1,TRBV4-1,.,.
CASSLTGGAETQYF,TGCGCCAGCAGCCTGACAGGGGGCGCGGAGACCCAGTACTTC,TRBJ2-5,TRBV5-1,.,TRBD1
CASRTLWTGDSGANVLTF,TGCGCCAGCCGGACCTTGTGGACAGGGGACTCTGGGGCCAACGTCCTGACTTTC,TRBJ2-6,TRBV10-2,.,TRBD1
CASSPGARDTQYF,TGTGCCAGCTCACCAGGGGCAAGAGATACGCAGTATTTT,TRBJ2-3,TRBV18,.,.
CAISRGWSSYNEQFF,TGTGCCATCTCCCGTGGGTGGAGCTCCTACAATGAGCAGTTCTTC,TRBJ2-1,TRBV6-5,few,.
CAWGRPGGGQPQHF,TGTGCCTGGGGGCGCCCAGGGGGAGGCCAGCCCCAGCATTTT,TRBJ1-5,TRBV30,.,TRBD1
CATRTSGGLEQFF,TGTGCCACGAGGACTAGCGGGGGCCTCGAGCAGTTCTTC,TRBJ2-1,TRBV6-1,.,TRBD2
CAWSVPSVSTDTQYF,TGTGCCTGGAGTGTACCTAGCGTATCCACAGATACGCAGTATTTT,TRBJ2-3,TRBV30,.,.
CASSIAGQANEKLFF,TGTGCCAGTAGTATAGCCGGACAGGCGAATGAAAAACTGTTTTTT,TRBJ1-4,TRBV19,.,TRBD1
CSVDQGGSYEQYF,TGCAGCGTTGATCAGGGGGGCTCCTACGAGCAGTACTTC,TRBJ2-7,TRBV29-1,once,.
CASTKRTGGTGELFF,TGTGCCAGCACCAAAAGGACAGGGGGCACCGGGGAGCTGTTTTTT,TRBJ2-2,TRBV6-1,.,TRBD1
CASSLSRGEDTQYF,TGTGCCAGCAGCTTATCCAGGGGGGAAGATACGCAGTATTTT,TRBJ2-3,TRBV7-9,.,.
CASSATGGGSGELFF,TGTGCCAGCAGCGCGACAGGGGGCGGGTCCGGGGAGCTGTTTTTT,TRBJ2-2,TRBV5-4,.,TRBD1
CASSATGFPTYEQYF,TGTGCCAGCAGTGCAACAGGTTTCCCCACCTACGAGCAGTACTTC,TRBJ2-7,TRBV2,.,.
CASSLVGRERKLFF,TGTGCCAGCAGTTTAGTGGGACGGGAGAGAAAACTGTTTTTT,TRBJ1-4,TRBV27,.,.
CASKRGSNYGYTF,TGTGCCAGCAAAAGGGGGTCCAACTATGGCTACACCTTC,TRBJ1-2,TRBV11-2,.,.
CASSLNSGGTYEQYF,TGCGCCAGCAGCTTAAACAGCGGGGGCACCTACGAGCAGTACTTC,TRBJ2-7,TRBV5-1,.,TRBD2
CASSVSRDSRAFF,TGTGCCAGCAGCGTAAGCCGGGACAGCCGGGCTTTCTTT,TRBJ1-1,TRBV9,.,TRBD1
CASSQIGRGHADTQYF,TGCGCCAGCAGCCAAATCGGCAGGGGGCACGCAGATACGCAGTATTTT,TRBJ2-3,TRBV4-3,.,TRBD1
CASSLEAGVLWGTDTQYF,TGCGCCAGCAGCTTGGAGGCAGGGGTTCTTTGGGGCACAGATACGCAGTATTTT,TRBJ2-3,TRBV5-1,.,.
CASSFLGELNTGELFF,TGTGCCAGCAGCTTCCTCGGAGAGCTTAACACCGGGGAGCTGTTTTTT,TRBJ2-2,TRBV11-3,.,.
CASSLDGTSGSQTYEQYF,TGCGCCAGCAGCCTTGACGGGACTAGCGGGAGCCAGACCTACGAGCAGTACTTC,TRBJ2-7,TRBV4-3,once,TRBD2
CASSHRVSTLSGNTIYF,TGTGCCAGTAGTCACCGGGTCTCTACCCTCTCTGGAAACACCATATATTTT,TRBJ1-3,TRBV19,.,.
CASSQVGADTQYF,TGCGCCAGCAGCCAAGTTGGGGCTGATACGCAGTATTTT,TRBJ2-3,TRBV4-3,.,.
CASSLGTDRGGYTF,TGTGCCAGCAGCTTGGGAACGGACAGGGGAGGCTACACCTTC,TRBJ1-2,TRBV5-4,.,TRBD1
CASSLTGGYEQYF,TGCGCCAGCAGCTTGACAGGGGGCTACGAGCAGTACTTC,TRBJ2-7,TRBV5-1,once,TRBD1